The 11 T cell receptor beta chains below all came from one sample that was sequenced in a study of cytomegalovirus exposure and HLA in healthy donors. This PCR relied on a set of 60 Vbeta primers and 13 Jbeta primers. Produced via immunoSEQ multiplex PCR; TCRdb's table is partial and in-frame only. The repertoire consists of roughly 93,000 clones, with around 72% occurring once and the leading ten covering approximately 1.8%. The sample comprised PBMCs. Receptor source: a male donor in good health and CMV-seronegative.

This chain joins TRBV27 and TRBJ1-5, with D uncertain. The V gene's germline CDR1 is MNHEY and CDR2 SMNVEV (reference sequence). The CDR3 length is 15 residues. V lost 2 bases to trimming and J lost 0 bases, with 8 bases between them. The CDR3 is CASSLDGNSNQPQHF. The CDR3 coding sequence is TGTGCCAGCAGTTTAGACGGGAATAGCAATCAGCCCCAGCATTTT.

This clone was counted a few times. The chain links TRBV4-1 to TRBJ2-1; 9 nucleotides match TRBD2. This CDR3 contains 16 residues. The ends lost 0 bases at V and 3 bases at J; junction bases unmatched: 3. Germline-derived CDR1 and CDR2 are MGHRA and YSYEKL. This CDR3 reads CASSQDPSGNYNEQFF. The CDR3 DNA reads TGCGCCAGCAGCCAAGATCCTAGCGGGAACTACAATGAGCAGTTCTTC.

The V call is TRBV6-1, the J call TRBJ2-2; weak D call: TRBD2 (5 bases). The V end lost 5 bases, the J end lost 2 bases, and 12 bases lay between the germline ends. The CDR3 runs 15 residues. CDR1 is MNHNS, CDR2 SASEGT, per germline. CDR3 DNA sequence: TGTGCCAGCAGTTCTCGGACGGGAAACACCGGGGAGCTGTTTTTT. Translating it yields CASSSRTGNTGELFF.

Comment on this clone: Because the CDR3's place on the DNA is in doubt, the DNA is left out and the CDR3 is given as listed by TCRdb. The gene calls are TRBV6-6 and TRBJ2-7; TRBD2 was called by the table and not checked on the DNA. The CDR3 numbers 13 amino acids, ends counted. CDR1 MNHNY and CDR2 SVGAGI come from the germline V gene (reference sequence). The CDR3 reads CASRGSVASGNHF.

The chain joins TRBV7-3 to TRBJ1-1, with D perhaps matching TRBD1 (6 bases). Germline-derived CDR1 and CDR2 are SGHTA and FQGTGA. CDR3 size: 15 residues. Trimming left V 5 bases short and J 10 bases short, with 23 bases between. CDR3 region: CASSPRGGTNDGAFF. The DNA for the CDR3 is TGTGCCAGCAGCCCCCGGGGGGGCACCAATGATGGAGCTTTCTTT.

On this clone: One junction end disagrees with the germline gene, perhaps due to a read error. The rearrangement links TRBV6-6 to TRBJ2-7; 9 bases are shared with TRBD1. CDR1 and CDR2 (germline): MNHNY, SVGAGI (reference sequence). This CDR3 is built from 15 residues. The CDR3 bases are TGTGCCAGCAGTTCCAGCGGGACAGGGTCCTACGAGCTGTACTTC. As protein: CASSSSGTGSYELYF.

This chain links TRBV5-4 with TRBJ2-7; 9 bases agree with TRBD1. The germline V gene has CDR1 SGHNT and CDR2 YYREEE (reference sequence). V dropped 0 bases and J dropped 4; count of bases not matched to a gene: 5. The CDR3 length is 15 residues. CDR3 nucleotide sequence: TGTGCCAGCAGCTTGGCCGACAGGGGGGTTTACGAGCAGTACTTC. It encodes CASSLADRGVYEQYF.

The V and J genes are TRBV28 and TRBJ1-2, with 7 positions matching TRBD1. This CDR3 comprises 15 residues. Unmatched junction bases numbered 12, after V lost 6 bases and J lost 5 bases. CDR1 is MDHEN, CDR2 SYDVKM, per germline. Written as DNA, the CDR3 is TGTGCCAGCAGCCGGGCCGGGACAGTCCAGTATGGCTACACCTTC. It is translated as CASSRAGTVQYGYTF.

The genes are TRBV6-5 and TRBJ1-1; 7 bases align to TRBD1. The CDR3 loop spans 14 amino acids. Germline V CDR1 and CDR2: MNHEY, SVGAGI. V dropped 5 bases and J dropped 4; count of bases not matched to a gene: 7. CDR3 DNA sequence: TGTGCCAGCAGTCACCCGACAGGGACCACTGAAGCTTTCTTT. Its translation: CASSHPTGTTEAFF.

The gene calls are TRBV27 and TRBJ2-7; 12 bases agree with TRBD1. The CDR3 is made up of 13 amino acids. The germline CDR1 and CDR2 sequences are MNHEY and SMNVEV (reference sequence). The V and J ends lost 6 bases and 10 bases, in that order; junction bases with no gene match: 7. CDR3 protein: CASSPGTGGDQYF. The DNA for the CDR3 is TGTGCCAGCAGCCCTGGGACAGGGGGCGATCAGTACTTC.

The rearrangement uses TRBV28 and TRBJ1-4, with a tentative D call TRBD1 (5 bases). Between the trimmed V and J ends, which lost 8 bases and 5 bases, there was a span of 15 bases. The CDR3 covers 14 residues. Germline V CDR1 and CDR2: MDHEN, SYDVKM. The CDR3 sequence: CASQLGQSNEKLFF. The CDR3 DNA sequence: TGTGCCAGCCAACTTGGACAATCGAATGAAAAACTGTTTTTT.